The next 7 T cell receptor beta chains were all read from a single sample in a study of blood T cell repertoires in COVID-19. Sequenced by immunoSEQ multiplex PCR; TCRdb stores in-frame clones only, minus some. The sample contains around 94,000 clones, roughly 80% of which appear only once. Specimen: peripheral blood. These receptors were collected from a human donor in a cohort sampled during active COVID-19.

V gene TRBV19 combines with J gene TRBJ1-3; D not certain. V lost 0 bases and J lost 0, with 9 bases in between. Germline V lookup: CDR1 LNHDA, CDR2 SQIVND (reference sequence). The CDR3 consists of 16 residues. The CDR3 bases are TGTGCCAGTAGTATAGACGGAGCCACCTCTGGAAACACCATATATTTT. This translates into CASSIDGATSGNTIYF. Full variable domain (outside the CDR3, taken from reference TRBV19 and TRBJ1-3): DGGITQSPKYLFRKEGQNVTLSCEQNLNHDAMYWYRQDPGQGLRLIYYSQIVNDFQKGDIAEGYSVSREKKESFPLTVTSAQKNPTAFYLCASSIDGATSGNTIYFGEGSWLTVV.

The chain employs TRBV18 and TRBJ2-3; TRBD2 matches 10 bases. The CDR3 has 17 amino acids. The V segment lost 3 bases and the J segment 2 bases; nucleotides outside the gene matches: 8. CDR1 is KGHSH and CDR2 is LQKENI in the germline V gene. Written as DNA, the CDR3 is TGTGCCAGCTCACCGCAAGGACTAGCGGTCTTCACAGATACGCAGTATTTT. It codes for CASSPQGLAVFTDTQYF.

This clone was counted once. V is TRBV24-1 and J is TRBJ2-5, with a weak D call TRBD2 (5 bases). The CDR3 loop spans 11 amino acids. Trimming took 6 bases from V and 7 from J, leaving 8 bases between them. Germline CDR1 reads KGHDR; CDR2 reads SFDVKD. Here the CDR3 DNA reads TGTGCCACCAGTCGCGGAGGGACCCAGTACTTC. Encoded protein: CATSRGGTQYF.

The V and J genes are TRBV28 and TRBJ2-3, with a weak D call TRBD1 (6 bases). Trimming pared 1 base from V and 2 bases from J, leaving 22 bases between. This CDR3 comprises 19 residues. CDR1 MDHEN and CDR2 SYDVKM come from the germline V gene. The CDR3 sequence is CASSLYDHRTALYTDTQYF. CDR3 nucleotides: TGTGCCAGCAGTTTATACGACCATCGGACAGCCCTTTACACAGATACGCAGTATTTT.

V is TRBV24-1 and J is TRBJ2-6; 9 nucleotides agree with TRBD1. The CDR3 runs 18 residues. CDR1 is KGHDR and CDR2 is SFDVKD in the germline V gene. V was clipped by 4 bases and J by 4 bases; unmatched bases: 10. CDR3 coding DNA: TGTGCCACCAGTGACCCGGGACAGGGTTTCTCCGGGGCCAACGTCCTGACTTTC. Translation: CATSDPGQGFSGANVLTF.

The chain has TRBV3-1 (or the pseudogene TRBV3-2) and TRBJ2-1; D gene unclear. This CDR3 region has 11 residues. Looked up from germline, CDR1 is LGHDT and CDR2 is YNNKEL (reference sequence). Trimming shortened V by 5 bases and J by 7 bases, and 6 bases separated the two germline ends. The CDR3 DNA sequence: TGTGCCAGCAGCACTATTAATGAGCAGTTCTTC. This sequence encodes CASSTINEQFF.

The chain has TRBV9 and TRBJ1-3; 11 nucleotides line up with TRBD1. The length of the CDR3 is 14 residues. Germline assignment: CDR1 SGDLS and CDR2 YYNGEE. Losses at the gene ends were 3 bases for V and 8 bases for J; bases not matched to a gene: 4. The CDR3 protein is CASSAGTGGDTIYF. For the CDR3, the DNA is TGTGCCAGCAGCGCCGGGACAGGGGGGGACACCATATATTTT.